This T cell receptor beta chain is from a study of identical twins. Findings of the study overall: Where beta out-of-frame sequences were concerned, excess twin sharing was weaker.

The CDR3 spans 16 residues. V lost 5 bases, J lost 1 base, and 15 bases lay in between. This clonotype was seen only a few times. The antigen is not known. cDNA carried unique molecular identifiers, and a universal primer site was added by template switching. TCRdb re-called the 5' RACE reads through MiXCR, storing one row per CDR3 protein. The sample yields some 660,000 distinct CDR3 sequences, 8% to 9% seen once. These same records also appear under a second study, on yellow fever vaccine responses in identical twins. From that second work: Twins showed a vaccine T cell response that reportedly seemed partly convergent, partly personalized.

This sequence originates from a young woman in good health. Sequencing used PBMCs. The chain uses TRBV12-3 or TRBV12-4 and TRBJ1-5; D possibly corresponds to TRBD1 (5 bases). This CDR3 is CASSILVGPSNQPQHF. The CDR3 DNA sequence: TGTGCCAGCAGTATCCTGGTGGGGCCGAGCAATCAGCCCCAGCATTTT.